These T cell receptor beta chains were read from a single sample in a study of blood T cell repertoires in COVID-19. Libraries were prepared by immunoSEQ multiplex PCR; TCRdb keeps only in-frame clonotypes and omits some of them. The sample holds fewer than 300,000 clones; roughly 87% are singletons and the top ten take under 0.95%. Sequenced: peripheral blood. The receptors shown here come from a woman aged 25 to 39 with acute or convalescent COVID-19. Each CDR3 is given with its conserved first and last residue.

>TRBJ1-2|TRBV19
CASNQGERYGYTF
>TRBJ2-7|TRBV10-1
CASSDTVRVLTLYEQYF
>TRBJ2-6|TRBV25-1
CASSERLAGSRDVLTF
>TRBJ2-7|TRBV19
CASSEDRARREQYF
>TRBJ1-4|TRBV14
CASSQEPERREKLFF
>TRBJ1-3|TRBV6-5
CASSSRQGGNTIYF
>TRBJ1-5|TRBV25-1
CASSAIGVQPQHF
>TRBJ2-5|TRBV5-6
CASTEGSVTQYF
>TRBJ2-1|TRBV27
CASSLLGGLSYNEQFF
>TRBJ1-3|TRBV29-1
CSVQGQGAGGNTIYF
>TRBJ2-1|TRBV5-1
CASSSGLAGGPGNEQFF
>TRBJ2-3|TRBV5-6
CASNPRGPDTQYF
>TRBJ2-7|TRBV19
CASSRATSGAYEQYF
>TRBJ2-5|TRBV7-2
CASSLSNGRVRTIQETQYF
>TRBJ1-2|TRBV6-5
CASSYSESNYGYTF
>TRBJ2-1|TRBV5-1
CASSLVEGRPWNEQFF
>TRBJ1-1|TRBV19
CASSSTGGTEAFF
>TRBJ2-2|TRBV5-6
CASRDRGLTGELFF
>TRBJ1-1|TRBV7-2
CASSIETVNTEAFF
>TRBJ2-4|TRBV15
CATNPDRSGNIQYF
>TRBJ2-3|TRBV7-9
CASSLVGPDTQYF
>TRBJ1-6|TRBV10-2
CASTPRWTPSYNSPLHF
>TRBJ2-5|TRBV4-1
CASSQGPRIEETQYF
>TRBJ2-7|TRBV19
CASKEDTIRDEQYF
>TRBJ1-2|TRBV19
CATLGGMNYGYTF
>TRBJ2-1|TRBV27
CASSTTGHYNEQFF
>TRBJ1-6|TRBV6-2/TRBV6-3
CASSYTVSYNSPLHF
>TRBJ2-5|TRBV20-1
CSARARRTQYF
>TRBJ2-7|TRBV19
CASSIQYTGDEQYF
>TRBJ1-4|TRBV19
CASSTSGTVNEKLFF
>TRBJ1-4|TRBV9
CASSADRGNEKLFF